These 19 T cell receptor beta chains were sequenced from one sample in a study of T cell repertoires in cytomegalovirus infection. Their antigens remain unidentified. TCRdb reprocessed the reads with MiXCR, giving one entry per CDR3 protein. The table has approximately 990,000 distinct CDR3 sequences, more than 25% seen once. Sequenced material: cultured CD8+ T cells from PBMCs, taken from culture after CMV antigen stimulation. The receptors originated from a human donor in good health (CMV status not recorded). Some clones in this sample may be carry-over from other donors' samples.

This clonotype was recorded a few times. CDR3 sequence reads: CATHSYDEGVWETQYF. In nucleotides, the CDR3 is TGTGCCACCCACTCCTACGACGAGGGGGTGTGGGAGACCCAGTACTTC. The chain has TRBV6-2 or TRBV6-3 and TRBJ2-5; tentative D call: TRBD1 (6 bases). The CDR3 sequence is 16 residues long. V shed 10 bases and J shed 5 bases, with 26 bases lying between them. Germline CDR1 reads MNHEY; CDR2 reads SVGEGT.

A remark on this clonotype: The junction differs from germline at one of its ends, possibly a read error. The rearrangement joins TRBV5-3 to TRBJ2-1; the match to TRBD2 covers 11 bases. TRBV5-3 is assigned to the ORF class and has an uncertain function. The CDR3 contains 16 residues. In DNA form, the CDR3 reads TGTGCCAGCAGCTCAAGACTAGCGGGGATATTCAATGAGCAGTTCTTC. Encoded protein: CASSSRLAGIFNEQFF.

This sequence joins TRBV7-4 and TRBJ2-5, with 7 bases lining up with TRBD2. The V segment lost 7 bases and the J segment 0 bases; nucleotides outside the gene matches: 5. The CDR3 runs 14 residues. Germline loops: CDR1 SGHVT, CDR2 SQSDAQ. The CDR3 DNA follows: TGTGCCAGCATCCTGGGGGGGGACCAAGAGACCCAGTACTTC. Its protein product is CASILGGDQETQYF.

This clonotype was counted between two and nine times. This chain joins TRBV6-2 or TRBV6-3 and TRBJ2-3, with 7 bases identical to TRBD1. The CDR3 loop spans 18 amino acids. V trimming: 1 base; J trimming: 1 base; junction bases outside the gene matches: 11. The germline gives CDR1 MNHEY, CDR2 SVGEGT. CDR3 residues: CASSYYIRGGDGTDTQYF. The CDR3 bases are TGTGCCAGCAGTTACTATATAAGAGGGGGCGACGGCACAGATACGCAGTATTTT.

The chain couples TRBV2 to TRBJ2-7, with D tentatively TRBD2 (5 bases). CDR1 and CDR2 from the germline V gene are SNHLY and FYNNEI. This CDR3 is 11 amino acids long. CDR3 in amino acids: CVNLRAHEQYV. Written as DNA, the CDR3 is TGTGTTAACCTGAGGGCGCACGAGCAGTACGTC.

This clonotype was picked up many times. This chain uses TRBV7-8 with TRBJ2-1; 8 bases match TRBD1. Trimming took 2 bases from V and 7 from J; bases not matched to a gene: 13. The CDR3 spans 17 residues. Germline loops: CDR1 SGHVS, CDR2 FQNEAQ. CDR3 bases: TGTGCCAGCAGCTTACGCAGGGGGCAAGGGGGAAAAAATGAGCAGTTCTTC. This gives the protein CASSLRRGQGGKNEQFF.

This chain uses TRBV4-1 with TRBJ1-1; TRBD1 is a possible D gene (6 bases). The CDR3 is made up of 14 amino acids. V was shortened by 5 bases and J by 6 bases, with 16 bases between the two germline ends. Germline V gene data show CDR1 as MGHRA and CDR2 as YSYEKL. CDR3 sequence (DNA): TGCGCCAGCAGCAGGAGGGCAGGGGACGCTGAAGCTTTCTTT. It yields the protein CASSRRAGDAEAFF.

The V and J genes are TRBV10-2 and TRBJ2-5; 11 bases map to TRBD2. The CDR3 is 15 amino acids. Looked up from germline, CDR1 is WSHSY and CDR2 is SAAADI. Trimming took 3 bases from V and 5 from J; bases not matched to a gene: 5. CDR3 in DNA: TGCGCCAGCAGTGAACTAGCGGGGGACTGGGAGACCCAGTACTTC. Translated, it gives CASSELAGDWETQYF.

The genes are TRBV9 and TRBJ1-2, with TRBD1 matching 7 bases. V lost 6 bases, J lost 5 bases, and 4 bases stayed unmatched. Germline loops: CDR1 SGDLS, CDR2 YYNGEE. This CDR3 has 12 residues. The CDR3 bases are TGTGCCAGCACCTCGACAGGGTATGGCTACACCTTC. Amino acids: CASTSTGYGYTF.

This clonotype was detected a few times. This sequence joins TRBV7-2 and TRBJ1-2; 12 positions match TRBD1. The V gene end was trimmed by 5 bases and the J gene end by 8 bases; junction bases not matched to a gene: 6. Germline V gives CDR1 SGHTA, CDR2 FQGNSA. The CDR3 is made up of 14 amino acids. CDR3 residues: CASSPGTGGFGYTF. CDR3 nucleotides: TGTGCCAGCAGCCCCGGGACAGGGGGCTTCGGCTACACCTTC. Looking up the rest from reference TRBV7-2 and TRBJ1-2 gives the full variable domain: GAGVSQSPSNKVTEKGKDVELRCDPISGHTALYWYRQSLGQGLEFLIYFQGNSAPDKSGLPSDRFSAERTGGSVSTLTIQRTQQEDSAVYLCASSPGTGGFGYTFGSGTRLTVV.

This clonotype was seen more than once but under ten times. The chain is built from TRBV15 and TRBJ2-2; D ambiguous. The CDR3 loop spans 14 amino acids. The germline CDR1 and CDR2 sequences are LNHNV and YYDKDF (reference sequence). Trimming took off 1 base at V and 3 bases at J, with 6 bases between the two ends. The CDR3 sequence is CATSRAIDTGELFF. Written as DNA, the CDR3 is TGTGCCACCAGCAGAGCCATTGACACCGGGGAGCTGTTTTTT.

About this clonotype itself: Germline and junction disagree at one end, which may indicate a read error. The chain recombines TRBV6-2 or TRBV6-3 with TRBJ1-5; no definite D call. The germline CDR1 and CDR2 sequences are MNHEY and SVGEGT. The CDR3 is made up of 13 amino acids. The CDR3 reads CVSRLRGNQPQHF. The CDR3 bases are TGTGTCAGCAGGTTAAGGGGCAATCAGCCCCAGCATTTT.

This clonotype was seen a handful of times. The chain couples TRBV6-5 to TRBJ2-6; no clear D gene. V dropped 5 bases and J dropped 0 bases, with 8 bases sitting between them. Germline V gives CDR1 MNHEY, CDR2 SVGAGI. The CDR3 length is 15 residues. In DNA form, the CDR3 reads TGTGCCAGCAGTCCCCAACACTCTGGGGCCAACGTCCTGACTTTC. Its protein is CASSPQHSGANVLTF.

At least ten counts were recorded for this clonotype. This chain joins TRBV5-6 and TRBJ1-2, with TRBD1 as a possible D gene (6 bases). The germline V gene has CDR1 SGHDT and CDR2 YYEEEE. V was trimmed by 7 bases and J by 4 bases, leaving 20 bases between them. The CDR3 loop spans 15 amino acids. CDR3 nucleotides: TGTGCCAGCTCCCGGGGTGGGGGCTTTGGCTATGGCTACACCTTC. Its protein product is CASSRGGGFGYGYTF.

Remarks on this clonotype: A much larger clone differs from this one at a single base, so this may be a read error. The chain links TRBV12-3 or TRBV12-4 to TRBJ1-5; D is undetermined. This CDR3 region has 15 residues. CDR3 sequence reads: CAISFRGTEGKPQHF. The DNA for the CDR3 is TGTGCCATCAGTTTCCGAGGAACAGAAGGGAAGCCCCAGCATTTT.

The rearrangement links TRBV12-3 or TRBV12-4 to TRBJ1-4; D not certain. V dropped 2 bases and J dropped 8 bases, with 12 bases sitting between them. The CDR3 contains 14 residues. CDR3 sequence: CASSLRGPGEKLFF. In DNA, the CDR3 is TGTGCCAGCAGTTTACGAGGGCCCGGAGAAAAACTGTTTTTT.

About this clonotype itself: Being one base from a much bigger clone, this may be a read error. The chain couples TRBV7-6 to TRBJ2-1, with 9 bases fitting TRBD1. This CDR3 contains 14 residues. The V gene's germline CDR1 is SGHVS and CDR2 FNYEAQ. This chain's CDR3 is CASYSGTGPNEQLF. For the CDR3, the DNA is TGTGCCAGCTATTCTGGGACAGGGCCCAATGAGCAGTTGTTC.

The CDR3 DNA reads TGTGCCAGCAGTGAAGGAGGGATGAGGTCCTACGAGCAGTACGTC. This translates into CASSEGGMRSYEQYV. The V gene is TRBV6-1, the J gene TRBJ2-7; TRBD2 might be the D (5 bases). The CDR3 loop spans 15 amino acids. Germline V gene data show CDR1 as MNHNS and CDR2 as SASEGT. V was shortened by 1 base and J by 1 base, with 11 bases between the two germline ends.

The chain joins TRBV7-6 to TRBJ1-4; TRBD1 matches at 7 bases. The germline CDR1 and CDR2 sequences are SGHVS and FNYEAQ. After removal of 5 bases from V and 5 bases from J, the junction contained 8 bases not matched to a gene. This CDR3 is 15 amino acids long. This CDR3 is CASSANRGKNEKLFF. In DNA form, the CDR3 reads TGTGCCAGCAGCGCAAACAGGGGAAAGAATGAAAAACTGTTTTTT.